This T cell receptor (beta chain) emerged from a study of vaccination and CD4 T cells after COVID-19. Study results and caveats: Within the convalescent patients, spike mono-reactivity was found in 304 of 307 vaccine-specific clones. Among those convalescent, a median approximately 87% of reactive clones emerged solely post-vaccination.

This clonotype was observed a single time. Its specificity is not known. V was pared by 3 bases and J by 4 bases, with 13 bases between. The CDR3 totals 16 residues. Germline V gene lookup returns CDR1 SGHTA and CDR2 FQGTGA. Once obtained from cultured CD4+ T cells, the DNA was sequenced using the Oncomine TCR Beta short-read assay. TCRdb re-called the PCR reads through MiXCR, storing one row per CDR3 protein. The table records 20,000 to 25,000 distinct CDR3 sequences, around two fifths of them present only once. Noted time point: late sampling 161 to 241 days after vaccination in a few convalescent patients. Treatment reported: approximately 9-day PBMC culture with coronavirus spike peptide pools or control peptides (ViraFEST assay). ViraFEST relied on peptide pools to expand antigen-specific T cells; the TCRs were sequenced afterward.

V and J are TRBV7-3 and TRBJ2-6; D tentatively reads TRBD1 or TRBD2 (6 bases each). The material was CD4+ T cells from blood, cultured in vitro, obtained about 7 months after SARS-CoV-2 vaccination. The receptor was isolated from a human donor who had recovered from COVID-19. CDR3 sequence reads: CASSLSPGAGANVLTF. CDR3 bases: TGTGCCAGCAGCTTGTCCCCGGGGGCCGGGGCCAACGTCCTGACTTTC.